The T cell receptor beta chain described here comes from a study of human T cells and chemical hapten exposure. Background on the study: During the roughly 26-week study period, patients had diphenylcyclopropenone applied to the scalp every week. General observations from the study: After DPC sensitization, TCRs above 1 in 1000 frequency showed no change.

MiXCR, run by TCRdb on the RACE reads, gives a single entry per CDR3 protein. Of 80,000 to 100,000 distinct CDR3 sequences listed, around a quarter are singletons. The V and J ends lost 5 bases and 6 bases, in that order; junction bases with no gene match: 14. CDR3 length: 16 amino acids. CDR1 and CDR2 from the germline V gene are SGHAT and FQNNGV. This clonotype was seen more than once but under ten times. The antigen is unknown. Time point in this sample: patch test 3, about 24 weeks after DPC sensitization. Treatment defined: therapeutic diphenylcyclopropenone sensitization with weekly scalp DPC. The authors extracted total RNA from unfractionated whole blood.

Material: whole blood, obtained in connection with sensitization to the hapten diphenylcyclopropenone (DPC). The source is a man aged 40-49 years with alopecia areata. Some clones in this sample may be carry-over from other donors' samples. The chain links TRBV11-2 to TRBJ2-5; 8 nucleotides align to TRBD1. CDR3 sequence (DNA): TGTGCCAGCAGCCCGAATCCGGACAGGGTCTTGAAGACCCAGTACTTC. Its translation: CASSPNPDRVLKTQYF.